This is a list of T cell receptor beta chains from one sample in a study of blood T cell repertoires in COVID-19. Data came from immunoSEQ multiplex PCR; TCRdb stores just in-frame clones and leaves some out. This sample has under 100,000 clones, with under 85% found just once. What was sequenced was peripheral blood. Receptor source: a woman aged 80 or over with COVID-19, enrolled during active disease. The CDR3 runs from the conserved cysteine through the conserved F or W. Fields, in order: clone size, V gene, J gene, CDR3 protein. Clone size is shown for a subset of rows, as once, few, many or a class of expanded clone.

-	TRBV3-1/TRBV3-2	TRBJ1-1	CASSQDSGAYSEAFF
-	TRBV11-2	TRBJ2-7	CASSLRQGAWDEQYF
-	TRBV19	TRBJ1-2	CASSIPLAGAYGYTF
once	TRBV27	TRBJ2-7	CASSLARALGEQYF
-	TRBV5-4	TRBJ2-1	CASSPTSGLAGGHEQFF
-	TRBV12-3/TRBV12-4	TRBJ2-3	CASSPRLADTQYF
-	TRBV3-1/TRBV3-2	TRBJ2-7	CASSQDRGAYEQYF
-	TRBV5-5	TRBJ2-7	CASSLSGVLTYEQYF
-	TRBV7-2	TRBJ2-5	CASSFPPGGDQETQYF
-	TRBV2	TRBJ1-3	CASSRLVGRGLTGNTIYF
-	TRBV19	TRBJ2-3	CASSISGTGAADTQYF
-	TRBV21-1	TRBJ2-7	CASRPGTSIEGGDEQYF
-	TRBV19	TRBJ2-1	CASSIGVDYDEQFF
-	TRBV4-3	TRBJ2-1	CASSQDSGADGFYNEQFF
-	TRBV5-4	TRBJ2-5	CASSPPKGGRETQYF
-	TRBV7-3	TRBJ1-1	CASSLGPDTEAFF
-	TRBV19	TRBJ1-5	CASTQDRVNQPQHF
-	TRBV10-3	TRBJ1-2	CAISGDRGYGYTF
-	TRBV5-6	TRBJ1-2	CASSFELYGYTF
-	TRBV7-2	TRBJ1-2	CASSPRQGAHYGYTF
many	TRBV11-2	TRBJ2-1	CASSPLANEQFF
-	TRBV7-3	TRBJ2-5	CASSPSAGVLQETQYF
-	TRBV28	TRBJ1-4	CASSLGQLNEKLFF
-	TRBV11-3	TRBJ1-1	CASSKGATEAFF
-	TRBV7-2	TRBJ1-2	CASSLNSYDRGNYGYTF
-	TRBV21-1	TRBJ1-3	CASVSIGNTIYF
-	TRBV29-1	TRBJ2-7	CSVQRSSYEQYF
-	TRBV28	TRBJ1-3	CASSLVGSGNTIYF
-	TRBV7-2	TRBJ2-2	CASSPTGELFF
-	TRBV18	TRBJ1-1	CASSWGQEDTEAFF
-	TRBV5-4	TRBJ1-2	CASSLDAGAGYGYTF
-	TRBV28	TRBJ2-7	CASSLRGTTYEQYF
few	TRBV6-2/TRBV6-3	TRBJ2-1	CASSRQINNEQFF
-	TRBV19	TRBJ2-2	CASSIRGFPGELFF
-	TRBV19	TRBJ2-3	CASSMPTGRADTQYF
once	TRBV7-9	TRBJ2-1	CASRTGLNNEQFF
-	TRBV6-5	TRBJ1-4	CASSYRGEEKLFF
-	TRBV28	TRBJ1-6	CASTRFGGSGNSPLHF
-	TRBV7-9	TRBJ2-1	CASSSLASSYNEQFF
-	TRBV27	TRBJ1-6	CASRMGQFDSPLHF
-	TRBV27	TRBJ1-1	CASSLRGRNTEAFF
-	TRBV15	TRBJ2-1	CATSRRQGYNEQFF
-	TRBV29-1	TRBJ2-5	CSAARPTGGTQETQYF
-	TRBV18	TRBJ1-1	CASSPALRRGKTEAFF
-	TRBV18	TRBJ1-2	CASSTTGQLNGYTF
-	TRBV28	TRBJ1-1	CASRGPGMAFF
-	TRBV4-1	TRBJ1-2	CASSQGWDRGYGYTF